This T cell receptor (beta chain) was profiled in a study of post-analysis software for immune sequencing data (dated by TCRdb to 2014 to 2015). As for the study more broadly: Relapsing-remitting, secondary progressive and progressive-relapsing multiple sclerosis were recorded as disease courses, and subtype annotation was lacking for some patients. The patient repertoires were set against about 12 previously published healthy control repertoires from donors whose ages ranged from about 6 to 27 years. A subset of samples was prepared in parallel using single-end sample barcoding, then pooled and co-amplified after Illumina adapter ligation.

Its CDR3 holds 16 amino acids, cysteine through phenylalanine. The DNA shown is the 48-base CDR3, in frame from base 1. From V the trimming removes 6 bases and from J it removes 4 bases, while the gene matches leave 11 bases of the junction unaccounted for. Receptor libraries were prepared by PCR. The instrument given in TCRdb is Illumina HiSeq 2500. To reduce PCR and sequencing biases, unique molecular identifiers were incorporated into the TCR beta cDNA libraries. Roughly 500,000 cDNA molecules were obtained per 1 to 10 million input T cells, so each molecule approximated one T cell. Patient libraries were prepared and sequenced with the same protocol used for the earlier healthy control dataset. Samples belonging to the same batch were prepared together, multiplexed and sequenced on a shared HiSeq lane. The study's own analysis went as follows. Raw barcoded reads were processed with MIGEC, and single-read molecular identifier groups were discarded before consensus assembly and CDR3 extraction. VDJtools was used for post-analysis of the clonotype tables, with diversity normalized by down-sampling every dataset to the smallest sample size. To correct batch-related cross-sample contamination, repertoire overlap clustering matched CDR3 amino acid sequences but not nucleotide sequences. TCRdb handled the public reads itself, with Q25 trimming in fastp and clone calling in MiXCR, and kept productive beta chains. A single entry per CDR3 protein holds the most common genes and DNA from its merged rows. The V and J calls follow TCRdb's processing rather than the paper's. This sample holds some 260,000 distinct CDR3 sequences; approximately 34% were observed only once. The ten largest clones take up under 5.5% of the sample.

Overall study outcomes, separate from this receptor: Direct clustering with F measure showed strong co-clustering of samples prepared in the same batch, prompting a batch-effect correction. The multiple sclerosis patient group was slightly younger than the control group. Multiple sclerosis patients had significantly lower normalized Chao1 diversity than controls, a result that suggests substantial peripheral T-cell clonal expansion. Significantly higher frequencies in patients than in controls were found for about five TRBV segments, including TRBV5-6, TRBV5-1 and TRBV20-1.

To note about this clonotype: What antigen it recognizes has not been identified. The record has no base qualities; no much larger clone is one base away.

To demonstrate the VDJtools post-analysis software, TCR beta repertoires were profiled from the peripheral blood of about 13 young patients with multiple sclerosis. The multiple sclerosis patients were children and adolescents between about 6 and 16 years of age. The specimen was blood. The sequence derives from a girl aged 10 to 17 with multiple sclerosis. The sequence links TRBV12-3 or TRBV12-4 to TRBJ1-2, with 10 bases aligning to TRBD1. The CDR3 in this case is CASSSTGGGGLYGYTF. Here is the DNA: TGTGCCAGCAGCTCGACAGGGGGCGGGGGCCTCTATGGCTACACCTTC.